This is a list of T cell receptor beta chains from one sample in a study of Ad26.COV2.S vaccination and SARS-CoV-2 variants. Assay used: immunoSEQ multiplex PCR; TCRdb lists only in-frame clones, some missing. Counted here are around 450,000 clones, approximately 92% occurring once; the ten biggest clones make up about 2.5%. Material: peripheral blood, obtained in a trial of Ad26.COV2.S vaccine versus placebo. The source is a person aged 18-65 years who received the Ad26.COV2.S COVID-19 vaccine or a placebo. Each CDR3 is given with its conserved first and last residue. The D gene is left open where the match is weak. Clone size is stated in some rows and not others, as once, few, many or a class when expanded.

D gene,V gene,J gene,clone size,CDR3 DNA,CDR3 protein
-,TRBV12-3/TRBV12-4,TRBJ2-1,-,TGTGCCAGCAGCTACCGGACTGAGCAGTTCTTC,CASSYRTEQFF
-,TRBV9,TRBJ2-2,-,TGTGCCAGCAGCATTAGGAACACCGGGGAGCTGTTTTTT,CASSIRNTGELFF
-,TRBV9,TRBJ1-2,-,TGTGCCAGCAGCGTAGTAGGAAATTGGCTTTATGGCTACACCTTC,CASSVVGNWLYGYTF
-,TRBV7-2,TRBJ1-3,-,TGTGCCAGCAGCTTGGGGATAAGAAACACCATATATTTT,CASSLGIRNTIYF
-,TRBV9,TRBJ1-2,-,TGTGCCAGCAGCGCGGGAGAGGGACCCTGGGACTATGGCTACACCTTC,CASSAGEGPWDYGYTF
TRBD2,TRBV11-3,TRBJ2-5,-,TGTGCCAGCAGCTTAAGTCTAGCGGGGACCCAGTACTTC,CASSLSLAGTQYF
TRBD1,TRBV3-1/TRBV3-2,TRBJ1-1,-,TGTGCCAGCAGCCAAGTAGACAGGGACGCTTTCTTT,CASSQVDRDAFF
TRBD1,TRBV24-1,TRBJ2-3,-,TGTGCCACCAGCCAACAGGGGCGCACAGATACGCAGTATTTT,CATSQQGRTDTQYF
-,TRBV6-5,TRBJ1-2,-,TGTGCCAGCAGTTACTCGGGCACTTATGGCTACACCTTC,CASSYSGTYGYTF
-,TRBV18,TRBJ2-7,-,TGTGCCAGCTCAGGGGGACGACAGGTGTCCTACGAGCAGTACTTC,CASSGGRQVSYEQYF
TRBD1,TRBV11-2,TRBJ2-7,-,TGTGCCAGCAGCGTATGGGACAGCTCCTACGAGCAGTACTTC,CASSVWDSSYEQYF
TRBD2,TRBV6-2/TRBV6-3,TRBJ2-2,-,TGTGCCAGCATCCCTTATGGAGCCGGGAGGGAGGAGCTGTTTTTT,CASIPYGAGREELFF
TRBD2,TRBV6-5,TRBJ2-1,-,TGTGCCAGCAGTTATACCCCGGGGGGTTCCTACAATGAGCAGTTCTTC,CASSYTPGGSYNEQFF
TRBD2,TRBV3-1/TRBV3-2,TRBJ2-5,-,TGTGCCAGCAGCCAAGGAACTAGCGAGGAGACCCAGTACTTC,CASSQGTSEETQYF
-,TRBV7-3,TRBJ2-5,-,TGTGCCAGCAGCTTAATCAGCGGACCACAAGAGACCCAGTACTTC,CASSLISGPQETQYF
-,TRBV4-2,TRBJ1-2,-,TGTGCCAGCAGCCAAGACACAGGGAGGTCCACTTTGGGGGGCTACACCTTC,CASSQDTGRSTLGGYTF
-,TRBV6-6,TRBJ2-4,-,TGTGCCAGCAGGAGTGGGGGGCAGGAGGGAAACATTCAGTACTTC,CASRSGGQEGNIQYF
-,TRBV7-4,TRBJ1-5,-,TGTGCCAGCAGCCCGCTTTTTCCAGTCGGCATTTTAGTGTGTAGCAATCAGCCCCAGCATTTT,CASSPLFPVGILVCSNQPQHF
-,TRBV7-6,TRBJ2-5,-,TGTGCCAGCAGCCTTTCGGACGGCTGGTACCAAGAGACCCAGTACTTC,CASSLSDGWYQETQYF
-,TRBV2,TRBJ1-5,-,TGTGCCAGCAGTGGGAGGGGACGGGGCAATCAGCCCCAGCATTTT,CASSGRGRGNQPQHF
-,TRBV5-8,TRBJ1-5,-,TGTGCCAGCAGCTTGTTATGGGGGAGCAATCAGCCCCAGCATTTT,CASSLLWGSNQPQHF
-,TRBV18,TRBJ1-6,-,TGTGCCAGCTCAACTTCGTGGGGCGGCCGGGGTAATTCACCCCTCCACTTT,CASSTSWGGRGNSPLHF
TRBD1,TRBV11-2,TRBJ2-7,-,TGTGCCAGCAGCTCCGACAGGGTGTTGGCCTACGAGCAGTACTTC,CASSSDRVLAYEQYF
-,TRBV18,TRBJ2-1,-,TGTGCCAGCTCACCCCCCTCGGGAACAAACAATGAGCAGTTCTTC,CASSPPSGTNNEQFF
-,TRBV13,TRBJ1-1,-,TGTGCCAGCAGCGGAGCGGGGACGGTGAACACTGAAGCTTTCTTT,CASSGAGTVNTEAFF
TRBD2,TRBV3-1/TRBV3-2,TRBJ2-1,-,TGTGCCAGCAGCCTCGGGACTACCGGCCCCTACAATGAGCAGTTCTTC,CASSLGTTGPYNEQFF
TRBD1,TRBV27,TRBJ2-2,-,TGTGCCAGCAGTTTTGGGACAGGGTGGGGGAACACCGGGGAGCTGTTTTTT,CASSFGTGWGNTGELFF
-,TRBV28,TRBJ2-5,once,TGTGCCAGCAGCCGATCAGGGGTAGAGACCCAGTACTTC,CASSRSGVETQYF
-,TRBV7-3,TRBJ2-1,-,TGTGCCAGCAGCTTATCCTCCTACAATGAGCAGTTCTTC,CASSLSSYNEQFF